These 12 T cell receptor beta chains share one sample of origin, sequenced in a study of blood T cells in healthy people across ages. Combining a sample-barcoded 5' primer with a J-beta primer mix, a second PCR ran for about 7 to 12 cycles. MiXCR, run by TCRdb on the 5' RACE reads, gives a single entry per CDR3 protein. The repertoire consists of fewer than 700,000 distinct CDR3 sequences, with around 50% occurring once and the leading ten covering around 25%. The sequencing sample was made of blood. These receptors all stem from an older man in good health.

The gene calls are TRBV29-1 and TRBJ2-5; D remains unclear. Looked up from germline, CDR1 is SQVTM and CDR2 is ANQGSEA. This CDR3 is built from 14 residues. Trimming shortened V by 6 bases and J by 5 bases, and 19 bases separated the two germline ends. The CDR3 bases are TGCAGCGTCGCCTCGGTCCGGCTACTCGAGACCCAGTACTTC. Translated: CSVASVRLLETQYF.

In this sample, this clonotype turned up a few times. The rearrangement links TRBV7-2 to TRBJ2-7; TRBD1 aligns across 7 bases. This CDR3 is 15 amino acids long. Unmatched junction bases numbered 5, after V lost 1 base and J lost 2 bases. CDR1 is SGHTA, CDR2 FQGNSA, per germline. CDR3 region: CASSLGPGQTYEQYF. The CDR3 DNA follows: TGTGCCAGCAGCTTAGGTCCGGGACAGACCTACGAGCAGTACTTC.

The chain uses TRBV7-9 and TRBJ1-1, with 7 nucleotides matching TRBD1. V was pared by 5 bases and J by 3 bases, with 6 bases of the junction left unmatched. The germline V gene encodes CDR1 SEHNR and CDR2 FQNEAQ (reference sequence). The CDR3 is 14 residues long. The CDR3 loop reads CASSPGGAYTEAFF. The CDR3 DNA is TGTGCCAGCAGCCCAGGGGGGGCTTACACTGAAGCTTTCTTT.

The chain couples TRBV2 to TRBJ2-1; D is ambiguous. This CDR3 is 12 amino acids long. V lost 3 bases, J lost 12 bases, and 12 bases lay in between. Germline V CDR1 and CDR2: SNHLY, FYNNEI. CDR3 sequence reads: CASSDQPLVQFF. The CDR3, as DNA: TGTGCCAGCAGTGATCAGCCCCTCGTGCAGTTCTTC. The full variable domain, in which reference TRBV2 and TRBJ2-1 provide the parts outside the CDR3, is EPEVTQTPSHQVTQMGQEVILRCVPISNHLYFYWYRQILGQKVEFLVSFYNNEISEKSEIFDDQFSVERPDGSNFTLKIRSTKLEDSAMYFCASSDQPLVQFFGPGTRLTVL.

This sequence joins TRBV27 and TRBJ2-1, with a weak D call TRBD2 (5 bases). The V gene lost 2 bases and the J gene lost 1 base, with 12 bases spanning the gap. The length of the CDR3 is 16 residues. Germline V gene data show CDR1 as MNHEY and CDR2 as SMNVEV (reference sequence). DNA of the CDR3: TGTGCCAGCAGTTTAGAGGGCTATGGGTCCTACAATGAGCAGTTCTTC. Translated: CASSLEGYGSYNEQFF.

This clonotype was found a few times. The J gene is TRBJ2-5, the V gene TRBV20-1; 7 nucleotides line up with TRBD2. After removal of 6 bases from V and 2 bases from J, the junction contained 6 bases not matched to a gene. Germline V CDR1 and CDR2: DFQATT, SNEGSKA (reference sequence). The CDR3 is made up of 13 amino acids. The CDR3 DNA sequence: TGCAGTGCACTACTAGCGCCACAAGAGACCCAGTACTTC. As protein: CSALLAPQETQYF.

The V and J genes are TRBV29-1 and TRBJ1-4; D ambiguous. The CDR3 has 11 residues. Germline V lookup: CDR1 SQVTM, CDR2 ANQGSEA. V was cut by 0 bases and J by 8 bases, with 4 bases left in between. CDR3 residues: CSVEDREKLFF. The CDR3 DNA follows: TGCAGCGTTGAAGACAGAGAAAAACTGTTTTTT. The full variable domain, in which reference TRBV29-1 and TRBJ1-4 provide the parts outside the CDR3, is SAVISQKPSRDICQRGTSLTIQCQVDSQVTMMFWYRQQPGQSLTLIATANQGSEATYESGFVIDKFPISRPNLTFSTLTVSNMSPEDSSIYLCSVEDREKLFFGSGTQLSVL.

About this clonotype: This sequence may be a read error, since a much larger clone differs from it by one base. The chain is built from TRBV28 and TRBJ1-2; a possible D gene is TRBD1 (6 bases). The CDR3 runs 16 residues. The V and J ends lost 3 bases and 7 bases respectively, with 21 bases between them. Germline CDR1 and CDR2: MDHEN and SYDVKM. The CDR3 coding sequence is TGTGCCAGCAGTTTCATGGGGGGGCGACGAGGGTGTGGCTACACCTTC. It encodes CASSFMGGRRGCGYTF.

This clonotype was recorded a few times. V gene TRBV7-2 combines with J gene TRBJ2-4, with a weak D call TRBD1 (8 bases). Looked up from germline, CDR1 is SGHTA and CDR2 is FQGNSA. V lost 5 bases and J lost 6, with 14 bases in between. CDR3 length: 14 amino acids. CDR3 amino acids: CASSKQGGTNIQYF. The CDR3 DNA follows: TGTGCCAGCAGCAAACAGGGGGGGACAAACATTCAGTACTTC.

The gene calls are TRBV18 and TRBJ2-1, with 8 bases identical to TRBD1. J lost 5 bases, V lost 3 bases, and 3 bases had no gene match. The CDR3 consists of 14 residues. Germline CDR1 KGHSH, CDR2 LQKENI. The CDR3 DNA sequence: TGTGCCAGCTCACCGGACAGGGTTAACAATGAGCAGTTCTTC. It specifies CASSPDRVNNEQFF. The whole variable domain, remainder taken from reference TRBV18 and TRBJ2-1, is NAGVMQNPRHLVRRRGQEARLRCSPMKGHSHVYWYRQLPEEGLKFMVYLQKENIIDESGMPKERFSAEFPKEGPSILRIQQVVRGDSAAYFCASSPDRVNNEQFFGPGTRLTVL.

The V and J genes are TRBV27 and TRBJ2-7; D unresolved. The CDR3 consists of 14 residues. Germline CDR1 reads MNHEY; CDR2 reads SMNVEV (reference sequence). Trimming stripped 6 bases from V and 6 bases from J, with 18 bases between. The CDR3 nucleotides read TGTGCCAGCAGACTGGACCATAACCCGCGCGAGCAGTACTTC. The encoded protein is CASRLDHNPREQYF.

The CDR3 bases are TGTGCCAGCAGTGGACTAGCGGGAGTTCGACAGTTCTTC. Protein sequence: CASSGLAGVRQFF. This sequence joins TRBV27 and TRBJ2-1; TRBD2 matches at 13 bases. CDR1 and CDR2 (germline): MNHEY, SMNVEV (reference sequence). After removal of 5 bases from V and 13 bases from J, the junction contained 5 bases not matched to a gene. The CDR3 contains 13 residues.